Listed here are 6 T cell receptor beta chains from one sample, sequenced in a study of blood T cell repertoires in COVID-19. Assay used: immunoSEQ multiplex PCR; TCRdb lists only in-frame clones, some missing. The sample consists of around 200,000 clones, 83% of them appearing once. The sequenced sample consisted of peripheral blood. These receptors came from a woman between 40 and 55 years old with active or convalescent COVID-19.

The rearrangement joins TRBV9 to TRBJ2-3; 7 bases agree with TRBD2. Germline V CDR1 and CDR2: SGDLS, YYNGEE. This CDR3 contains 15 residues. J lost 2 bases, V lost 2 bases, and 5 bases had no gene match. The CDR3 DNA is TGTGCCAGCAGCGTTCAAGCGGGGAACACAGATACGCAGTATTTT. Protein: CASSVQAGNTDTQYF. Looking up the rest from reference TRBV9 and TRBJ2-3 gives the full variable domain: DSGVTQTPKHLITATGQRVTLRCSPRSGDLSVYWYQQSLDQGLQFLIQYYNGEERAKGNILERFSAQQFPDLHSELNLSSLELGDSALYFCASSVQAGNTDTQYFGPGTRLTVL.

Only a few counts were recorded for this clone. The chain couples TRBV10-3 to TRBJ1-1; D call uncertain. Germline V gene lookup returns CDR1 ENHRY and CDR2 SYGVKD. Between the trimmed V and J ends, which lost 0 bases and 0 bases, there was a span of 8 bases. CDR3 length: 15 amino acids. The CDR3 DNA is TGTGCCATCAGTGAGTCAAGACACCTGAACACTGAAGCTTTCTTT. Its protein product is CAISESRHLNTEAFF.

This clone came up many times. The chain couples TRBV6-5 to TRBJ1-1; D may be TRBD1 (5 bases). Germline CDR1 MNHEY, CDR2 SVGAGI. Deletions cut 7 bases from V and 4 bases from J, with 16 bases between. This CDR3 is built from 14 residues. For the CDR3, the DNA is TGTGCCAGCAATATGGGACTCGAGCCCACTGAAGCTTTCTTT. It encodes CASNMGLEPTEAFF.

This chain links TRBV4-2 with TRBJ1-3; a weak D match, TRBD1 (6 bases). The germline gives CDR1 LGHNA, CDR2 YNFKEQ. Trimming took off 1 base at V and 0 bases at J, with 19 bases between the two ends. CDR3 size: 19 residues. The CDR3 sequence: CASSQAFLGRGPSGNTIYF. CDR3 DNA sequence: TGTGCCAGCAGCCAAGCCTTCCTAGGCAGGGGCCCCTCTGGAAACACCATATATTTT.

CDR3 amino acids: CAWSVGGRETQYF. The CDR3 DNA reads TGTGCCTGGAGTGTAGGCGGCCGGGAGACCCAGTACTTC. The chain carries TRBV30 and TRBJ2-5, with D hard to call. Trimming took off 0 bases at V and 5 bases at J, with 10 bases between the two ends. The CDR3 length is 13 residues. Germline V gene sequence: CDR1 GTSNPN, CDR2 SVGIG (reference sequence).

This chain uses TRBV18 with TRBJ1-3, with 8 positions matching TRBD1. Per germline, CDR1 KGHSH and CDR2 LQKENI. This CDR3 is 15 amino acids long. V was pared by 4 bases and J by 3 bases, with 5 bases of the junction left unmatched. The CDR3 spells CASSQQGASGNTIYF. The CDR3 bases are TGTGCCAGCTCACAGCAGGGGGCAAGTGGAAACACCATATATTTT.